This TCR beta chain originates from a study of T cell responses to AZD1222 COVID-19 vaccine (dated by TCRdb to about 2021). Study-wide context: AZD1222 recipients given second doses at about 4 weeks or at about 12 weeks were pooled, since spike-specific TCR depth and breadth were not found to differ between the two schedules. A total of 230 or so trial participants underwent TCR sequencing, of whom roughly 210 received two doses of AZD1222 and 26 received two doses of the MenACWY control vaccine. Trial participants were enrolled by age into subgroups of 18-55, 56-69 and 70-plus years, and roughly 150, 30 and 60 TCR-sequenced participants, respectively, were included in these subgroups.

What this sample's time point label stands for: baseline before first vaccination. Vaccinee samples were obtained from the UK trials COV001 and COV002, which included a single-blind randomized controlled phase 2/3 trial of AZD1222 (ChAdOx1 nCoV-19) in healthy adults. Trial participant PBMC samples were collected at day 0 and day 28 after the second dose for TCRbeta chain sequencing. Points the paper makes about the study in general: Because no day 14 peak-response samples were available, repertoires were characterized only after the peak T cell response. Reportedly, close to half of the unique spike-specific TCRs recognized epitopes lying outside the regions that are mutated in the B.1.351 and B.1.1.7 variants. Conclusions about previously exposed vaccinees are limited because only 5 or 6 AZD1222 recipients were SARS-CoV-2 seropositive at baseline. After two AZD1222 doses, both the breadth and the depth of spike-specific TCRs were significantly higher than at day 0 and than in MenACWY recipients. Vaccine-associated CD4 TCRs spanned the whole spike protein, with dominant responses in regions 160-218 and 743-854. In the small 56-69-year group, the increase in depth fell short of significance, most likely because of low power. Participants were mostly white British and included more females than males, and it was suggested by the authors that clonal diversity may have been underestimated.

The CDR3 regions of human TCRbeta chains were analyzed by immunosequencing. As for the original processing: Repertoire TCRs were matched against a reference library of SARS-CoV-2-specific TCRs generated with the MIRA antigen-specificity platform. Breadth was defined as the fraction of unique TCRs that were SARS-CoV-2-associated. Depth was defined as the fraction of total T cells that were SARS-CoV-2-associated. Using the MIRA data, each spike-specific TCR was assigned both to the spike region to which the TCR was reactive and to a CD4 or CD8 class. Log10-transformed breadth and depth values were compared by one-way ANOVA with Sidak's multiple comparisons tests. TCRdb obtained this table from immuneACCESS and retained in-frame rearrangements with V and J assigned. These tables miss some clones; where compared with another copy, unresolved V genes account for less than half of the shortfall, and the remainder is unexplained. That table gives V, J and clone size, and the DNA gave D and trimming. Recorded for this sample are about 170,000 clones; over 90% of them occurred a single time. The ten top clones hold 3.9% of the sample.

Of note for this clone: There is no known antigen for this receptor. Nothing much larger sits one base from this clone, and base qualities are not available.

Sequenced material: peripheral blood, taken on day 0 of AZD1222 vaccination. The source of this sequence is an adult in good health.

The nucleotide sequence reads as follows: TGTGCCAGCAGCCAAGATCTCAGGGGGTATACTGAAGCTTTCTTT. Its amino acids are CASSQDLRGYTEAFF. The chain is assembled from TRBV4-2 and TRBJ1-1; TRBD1 matches 7 bases in the middle. V is pruned by 0 bases and J by 5 bases, leaving 6 bases of the junction without a gene match. CDR1 and CDR2, looked up from the germline V gene, are LGHNA and YNFKEQ. The CDR3 spans 15 residues, from the cysteine through the phenylalanine. The read is trimmed to its CDR3 DNA, 45 bases read in frame from base 1.